Ten or more counts support the clone carrying this T cell receptor (beta chain). These data originate in a study of identical twins. TCRdb itself ran the 5' RACE reads through MiXCR, one entry per CDR3 protein. The data hold around 680,000 distinct CDR3 sequences, with over 8.5% observed a single time. The CDR3 consists of 19 residues. J lost 8 bases, V lost 1 base, and 15 bases had no gene match. Germline lookup yields CDR1 SGHAT and CDR2 FQNNGV. These data were also filed under a second study, of yellow fever vaccine responses in identical twins.

The chain joins TRBV11-2 to TRBJ2-1; 12 bases are a match to TRBD2. Sequenced sample: PBMCs. This receptor was taken from a young woman in good health. The CDR3 region has the DNA TGTGCCAGCAGCTTAGGCATCCTAGCGGGGGGGCTCCACGCCGATGAGCAGTTCTTC. Its translation: CASSLGILAGGLHADEQFF.